The rows below give T cell receptor beta chains drawn from one sample of a study of human T cells and chemical hapten exposure. One entry per CDR3 protein, called by TCRdb with MiXCR from the 5' RACE reads. The sample has 95,000 to 120,000 distinct CDR3 sequences; approximately 20% are singletons. These receptors were obtained from a human donor in good health. Both conserved end residues are trimmed from each CDR3. Fields, in order: D gene, clone size, J gene, V gene, CDR3 length, CDR3 protein. The D gene is left open where the match is weak. For some rows the clone size is stated as once, few or many, or as a class when expanded; others skip it.

D: TRBD1
size: many
J: TRBJ2-2
V: TRBV11-1
length: 14
CDR3: ASSKGTGYITGELF

D: .
size: .
J: TRBJ2-4
V: TRBV12-3/TRBV12-4
length: 13
CDR3: ASSYHQGLKNIQY

D: .
size: few
J: TRBJ2-1
V: TRBV12-3/TRBV12-4
length: 11
CDR3: ASSWGGLEEQF

D: .
size: .
J: TRBJ2-3
V: TRBV29-1
length: 9
CDR3: SVEYLDTQY

D: TRBD2
size: .
J: TRBJ2-7
V: TRBV7-9
length: 13
CDR3: ASSLGLESPYEQY

D: .
size: few
J: TRBJ2-7
V: TRBV2
length: 10
CDR3: ASSVQGDEQY

D: TRBD2
size: .
J: TRBJ2-1
V: TRBV7-2
length: 13
CDR3: ASTGSGSSYNEQF

D: TRBD1
size: few
J: TRBJ1-2
V: TRBV29-1
length: 12
CDR3: SVETGTGGIGYT

D: .
size: .
J: TRBJ1-4
V: TRBV4-1
length: 11
CDR3: ASSPGSYEKLF

D: .
size: few
J: TRBJ2-1
V: TRBV3-1
length: 13
CDR3: ASSQDRGRGGEQF

D: TRBD1
size: .
J: TRBJ2-1
V: TRBV11-2
length: 13
CDR3: ASSSQGARSNEQF

D: .
size: .
J: TRBJ2-7
V: TRBV7-8
length: 11
CDR3: ASSRGARREQY

D: .
size: many
J: TRBJ2-6
V: TRBV5-1
length: 13
CDR3: ASSLELSGANVLT

D: TRBD2
size: few
J: TRBJ2-5
V: TRBV27
length: 15
CDR3: ASSPSGLAGGRETQY

D: .
size: few
J: TRBJ1-5
V: TRBV20-1
length: 11
CDR3: SVAGGINQPQH

D: .
size: .
J: TRBJ1-5
V: TRBV12-3/TRBV12-4
length: 12
CDR3: ASSFRYGNQPQH

D: .
size: .
J: TRBJ2-7
V: TRBV5-1
length: 12
CDR3: ASSHPGQTYEQY

D: .
size: once
J: TRBJ2-2
V: TRBV4-1
length: 13
CDR3: ASSLRDGYTGELF

D: .
size: many
J: TRBJ2-3
V: TRBV4-1
length: 12
CDR3: ASSQPGGTDTQY

D: .
size: .
J: TRBJ1-6
V: TRBV15
length: 14
CDR3: ATSGKRGSYNSPLH

D: TRBD1
size: few
J: TRBJ1-1
V: TRBV2
length: 13
CDR3: ASSEGGGTVTEAF

D: TRBD1
size: .
J: TRBJ1-2
V: TRBV28
length: 15
CDR3: ASSKDRGLAAGYGYT

D: .
size: few
J: TRBJ1-2
V: TRBV18
length: 11
CDR3: ASSPPVNYGYT

D: .
size: few
J: TRBJ1-4
V: TRBV14
length: 10
CDR3: ASSGLREKLF

D: .
size: few
J: TRBJ2-7
V: TRBV5-1
length: 11
CDR3: ASSAGRTYEQY

D: .
size: .
J: TRBJ2-7
V: TRBV11-1
length: 11
CDR3: ASSLSGDYEQY

D: TRBD2
size: .
J: TRBJ2-7
V: TRBV28
length: 14
CDR3: ASKGPSGGASYEQY

D: .
size: few
J: TRBJ2-7
V: TRBV20-1
length: 13
CDR3: SARDRTTLSYEQY

D: TRBD2
size: few
J: TRBJ2-3
V: TRBV11-1
length: 12
CDR3: ASTSGRAADTQY

D: .
size: .
J: TRBJ2-5
V: TRBV29-1
length: 10
CDR3: SVVEVGETQY

D: .
size: few
J: TRBJ2-7
V: TRBV28
length: 11
CDR3: ASGPGGGSEQY

D: .
size: .
J: TRBJ1-4
V: TRBV28
length: 10
CDR3: ASSLTDEKLF

D: TRBD1
size: few
J: TRBJ2-1
V: TRBV11-2
length: 16
CDR3: ASSSRVADRGFPREQF

D: .
size: .
J: TRBJ2-1
V: TRBV2
length: 9
CDR3: ASSSWDQKF

D: .
size: .
J: TRBJ1-2
V: TRBV4-1
length: 11
CDR3: ASSQGSRVGYT

D: .
size: many
J: TRBJ1-1
V: TRBV7-2
length: 13
CDR3: ASSLARGRNTEAF

D: .
size: few
J: TRBJ1-2
V: TRBV7-8
length: 11
CDR3: ASSFGRRTVYT

D: .
size: .
J: TRBJ2-7
V: TRBV28
length: 13
CDR3: ASSPSRPSYGEQY

D: TRBD2
size: many
J: TRBJ2-3
V: TRBV18
length: 13
CDR3: ASSPPLAGADTQY

D: .
size: .
J: TRBJ2-3
V: TRBV5-5
length: 14
CDR3: ASSLVPGRSTDTQY

D: TRBD2
size: few
J: TRBJ2-7
V: TRBV27
length: 17
CDR3: ASSFVPLSSGRAGYEQY

D: TRBD2
size: few
J: TRBJ2-3
V: TRBV7-9
length: 16
CDR3: ASSFRASGAPSTDTQY

D: .
size: few
J: TRBJ2-2
V: TRBV6-2/TRBV6-3
length: 13
CDR3: ASSYSGGNTGELF

D: .
size: few
J: TRBJ1-1
V: TRBV3-1
length: 13
CDR3: ASSPRREANTEAF

D: .
size: few
J: TRBJ1-5
V: TRBV18
length: 14
CDR3: ASSQMPGTDQQPQH

D: .
size: few
J: TRBJ2-3
V: TRBV10-3
length: 10
CDR3: AISESTDTQY

D: TRBD1
size: .
J: TRBJ1-1
V: TRBV30
length: 14
CDR3: AWTVPGQGTNTEAF

D: TRBD2
size: .
J: TRBJ2-3
V: TRBV2
length: 14
CDR3: ASSEEGLADTDTQY

D: .
size: .
J: TRBJ1-5
V: TRBV7-2
length: 11
CDR3: ASSLGRNQPQH

D: .
size: few
J: TRBJ1-2
V: TRBV5-4
length: 12
CDR3: ASSLVVLNYGYT

D: TRBD2
size: .
J: TRBJ2-7
V: TRBV10-3
length: 15
CDR3: AISESRQRESPYEQY

D: TRBD2
size: .
J: TRBJ2-5
V: TRBV10-3
length: 16
CDR3: AISDSSGRPSGVSTQY

D: TRBD2
size: .
J: TRBJ2-3
V: TRBV4-1
length: 15
CDR3: ASSHHGTSGSTDTQY

D: .
size: .
J: TRBJ2-5
V: TRBV5-1
length: 16
CDR3: ASSRRGGNRQAQETQY

D: TRBD1
size: .
J: TRBJ2-2
V: TRBV13
length: 11
CDR3: ASSPGTAGELF